This TCR beta chain emerged from a study of shared clonotypes between healthy human individuals. Points from the study as a whole: When compared with the clonotypes that were shared by all four sorted-subset donors, the non-shared clonotypes turned out to have lower generation probabilities.

CDR3 length: 17 residues. V gave up 2 bases and J gave up 10 bases, with 24 bases separating them. Germline assignment: CDR1 LNHNV and CDR2 YYDKDF (reference sequence). The authors loaded 150 to 250 ng DNA, about 30,000 T cell genomes, into sorted-subset replicate PCRs. Repertoires were generated with immunoSEQ multiplex PCR, while TCRdb's copy carries only in-frame clones and drops some. The table shows about 640,000 clones, with approximately 79% occurring only once. As for this clone: Its matching antigen is unknown.

Sequenced input: memory CD4+ T cells sorted from blood. Subset described: CD45RA-negative fraction. The origin of this receptor is a woman aged 25-40 years in good health. This sequence joins TRBV15 and TRBJ2-1; D is ambiguous. The CDR3 protein is CATSRPNAIAWSSEQFF. CDR3 DNA sequence: TGTGCCACCAGCAGACCAAACGCTATCGCCTGGAGTTCAGAGCAGTTCTTC.